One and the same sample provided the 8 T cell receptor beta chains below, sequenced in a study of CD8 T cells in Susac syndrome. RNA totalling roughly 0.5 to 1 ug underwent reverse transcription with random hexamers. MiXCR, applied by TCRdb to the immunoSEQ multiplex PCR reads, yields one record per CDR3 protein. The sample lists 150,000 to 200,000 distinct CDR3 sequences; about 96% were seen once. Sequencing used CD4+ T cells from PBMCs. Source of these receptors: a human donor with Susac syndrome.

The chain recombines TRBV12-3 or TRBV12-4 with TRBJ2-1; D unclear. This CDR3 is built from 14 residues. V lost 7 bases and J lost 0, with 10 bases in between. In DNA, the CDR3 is TGTGCCAGCACCTACTTGAGCTCCTACAATGAGCAGTTCTTC. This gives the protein CASTYLSSYNEQFF.

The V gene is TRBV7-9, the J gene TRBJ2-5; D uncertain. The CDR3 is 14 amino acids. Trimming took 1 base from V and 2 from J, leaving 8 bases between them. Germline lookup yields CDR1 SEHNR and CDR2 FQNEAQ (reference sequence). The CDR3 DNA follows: TGTGCCAGCAGCTTAGAGGCGCAGCAAGAGACCCAGTACTTC. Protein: CASSLEAQQETQYF.

The CDR3 region is CASSLRGRVGAETQYF. In nucleotides, the CDR3 is TGTGCCAGCAGCTTGCGGGGCCGGGTAGGGGCAGAGACCCAGTACTTC. The chain combines TRBV5-8 with TRBJ2-5; the D call may be TRBD1 or TRBD2 (5 bases each). The CDR3 contains 16 residues. V dropped 1 base and J dropped 4 bases, with 17 bases sitting between them. CDR1 and CDR2 (germline): SGHTS, YDEGEE.

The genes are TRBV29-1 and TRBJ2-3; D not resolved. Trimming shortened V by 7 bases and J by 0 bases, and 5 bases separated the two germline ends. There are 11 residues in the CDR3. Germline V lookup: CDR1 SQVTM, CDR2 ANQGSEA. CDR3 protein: CSAGSTDTQYF. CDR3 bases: TGCAGCGCCGGCAGCACAGATACGCAGTATTTT.

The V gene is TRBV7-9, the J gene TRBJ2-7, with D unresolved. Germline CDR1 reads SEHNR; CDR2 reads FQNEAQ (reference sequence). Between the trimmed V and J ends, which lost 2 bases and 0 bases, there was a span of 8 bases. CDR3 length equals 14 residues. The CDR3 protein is CASSLTASSYEQYF. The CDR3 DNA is TGTGCCAGCAGCTTAACGGCCAGCTCCTACGAGCAGTACTTC.

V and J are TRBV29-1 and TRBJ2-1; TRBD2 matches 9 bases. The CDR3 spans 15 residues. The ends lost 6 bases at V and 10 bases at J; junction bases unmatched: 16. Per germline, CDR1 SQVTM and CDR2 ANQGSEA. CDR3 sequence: CSVGQREARRSEQFF. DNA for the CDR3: TGCAGCGTCGGGCAGCGGGAGGCCCGACGCAGCGAGCAGTTCTTC.

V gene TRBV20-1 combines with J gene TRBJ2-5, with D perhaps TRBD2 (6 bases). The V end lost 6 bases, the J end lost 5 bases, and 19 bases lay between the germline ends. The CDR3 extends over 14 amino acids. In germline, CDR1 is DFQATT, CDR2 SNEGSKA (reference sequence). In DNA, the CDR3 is TGCAGTGCCTCAGGCCGGGAGCCGGGGGAGACCCAGTACTTC. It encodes CSASGREPGETQYF.

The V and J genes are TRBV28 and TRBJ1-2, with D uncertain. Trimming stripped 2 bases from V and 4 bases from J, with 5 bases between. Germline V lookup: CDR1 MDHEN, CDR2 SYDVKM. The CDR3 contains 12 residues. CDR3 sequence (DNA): TGTGCCAGCAGTTTAAGGGTCTATGGCTACACCTTC. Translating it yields CASSLRVYGYTF.